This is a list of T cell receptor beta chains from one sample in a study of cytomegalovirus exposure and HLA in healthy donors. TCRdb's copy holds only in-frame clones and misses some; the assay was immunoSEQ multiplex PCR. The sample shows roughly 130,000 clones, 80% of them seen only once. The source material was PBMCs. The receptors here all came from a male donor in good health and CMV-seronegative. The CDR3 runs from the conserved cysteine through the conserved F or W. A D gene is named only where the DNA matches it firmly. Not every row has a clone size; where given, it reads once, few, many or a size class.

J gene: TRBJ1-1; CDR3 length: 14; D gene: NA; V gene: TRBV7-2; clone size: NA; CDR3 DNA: TGTGCCAGCAGCTTAGCGGGGGGGAACACTGAAGCTTTCTTT; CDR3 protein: CASSLAGGNTEAFF
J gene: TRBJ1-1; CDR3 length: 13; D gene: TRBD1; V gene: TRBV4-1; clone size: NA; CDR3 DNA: TGCGCCAGCAGCCAGTCCGGGACAGGCACAGCTTTCTTT; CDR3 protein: CASSQSGTGTAFF
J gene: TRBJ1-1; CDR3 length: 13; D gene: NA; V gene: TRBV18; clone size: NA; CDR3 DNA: TGTGCCAGCTCACCGGGCCAGGACACTGAAGCTTTCTTT; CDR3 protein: CASSPGQDTEAFF
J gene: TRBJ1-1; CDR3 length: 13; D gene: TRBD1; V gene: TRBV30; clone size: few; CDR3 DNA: TGTGCCTGGAGAAGACAGGGGCCTAACGAAGCTTTCTTT; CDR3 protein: CAWRRQGPNEAFF
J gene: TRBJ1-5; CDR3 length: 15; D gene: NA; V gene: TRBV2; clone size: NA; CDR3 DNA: TGTGCCAGCAGTGACGGGAGGGGTACCAATCAGCCCCAGCATTTT; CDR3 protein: CASSDGRGTNQPQHF
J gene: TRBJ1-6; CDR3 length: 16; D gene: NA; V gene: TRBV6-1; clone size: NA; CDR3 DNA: TGTGCCAGCAGTGATGGACAGTCACTCTATAATTCACCCCTCCACTTT; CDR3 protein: CASSDGQSLYNSPLHF
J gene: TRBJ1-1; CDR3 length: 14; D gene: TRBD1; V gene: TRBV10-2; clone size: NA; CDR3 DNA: TGCGCCAGCAAGGTCGGGACAGGGGCTCCTGAAGCTTTCTTT; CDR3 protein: CASKVGTGAPEAFF
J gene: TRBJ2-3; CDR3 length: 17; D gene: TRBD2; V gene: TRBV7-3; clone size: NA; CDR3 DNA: TGTGCCAGCAGCTTAATGGCTAGCGGGGGGGCTGGCGGTAAAAAGTATTTT; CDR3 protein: CASSLMASGGAGGKKYF
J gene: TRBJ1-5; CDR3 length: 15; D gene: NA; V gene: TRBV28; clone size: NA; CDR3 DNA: TGTGCCAGCAGGAGGGGGGGCGCTGGCAATCAGCCCCAGCATTTT; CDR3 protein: CASRRGGAGNQPQHF
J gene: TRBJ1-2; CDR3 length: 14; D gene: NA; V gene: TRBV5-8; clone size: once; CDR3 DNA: TGTGCCAGCAGCTTGATATCCGCCCCCGAGGGCTACACCTTC; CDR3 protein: CASSLISAPEGYTF
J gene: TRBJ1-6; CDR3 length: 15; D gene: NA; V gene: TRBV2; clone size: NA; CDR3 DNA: TGTGCCAGCGCCCAGGGGAGCTCCTATAATTCACCCCTCCACTTT; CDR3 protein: CASAQGSSYNSPLHF
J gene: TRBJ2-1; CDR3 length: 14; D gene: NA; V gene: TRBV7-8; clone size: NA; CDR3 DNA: TGTGCCAGCAGCTACCTAGGAGCTACCAATGAGCAGTTCTTC; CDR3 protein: CASSYLGATNEQFF
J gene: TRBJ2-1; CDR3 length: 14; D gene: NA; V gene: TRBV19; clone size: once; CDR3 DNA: TGTGCCAGTAGTCGGGACTCATCGTTAGGTGAGCAGTTCTTC; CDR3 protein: CASSRDSSLGEQFF
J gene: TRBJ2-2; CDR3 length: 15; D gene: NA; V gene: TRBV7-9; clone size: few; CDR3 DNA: TGTGCCAGCAGGGGGGGACTGCTGAACACCGGGGAGCTGTTTTTT; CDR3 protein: CASRGGLLNTGELFF
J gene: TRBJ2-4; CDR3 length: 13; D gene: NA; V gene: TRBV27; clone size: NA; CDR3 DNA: TGTGCCAGCAGTAGGAGGACAGAAAACATTCAGTACTTC; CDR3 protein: CASSRRTENIQYF
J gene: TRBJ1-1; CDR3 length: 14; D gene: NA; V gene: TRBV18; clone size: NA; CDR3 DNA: TGTGCCAGCTCACCTTCATACTTGAACACTGAAGCTTTCTTT; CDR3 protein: CASSPSYLNTEAFF
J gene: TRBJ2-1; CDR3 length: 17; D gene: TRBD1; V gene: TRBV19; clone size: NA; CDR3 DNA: TGTGCCAGTAGTATGGCCCGAGAAGGACAGGGGGGCAATGAGCAGTTCTTC; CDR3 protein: CASSMAREGQGGNEQFF
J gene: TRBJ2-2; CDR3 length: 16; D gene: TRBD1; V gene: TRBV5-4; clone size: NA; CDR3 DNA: TGTGCCAGCAGCATCCCGGGACAGGGGGGCACCGGGGAGCTGTTTTTT; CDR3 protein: CASSIPGQGGTGELFF
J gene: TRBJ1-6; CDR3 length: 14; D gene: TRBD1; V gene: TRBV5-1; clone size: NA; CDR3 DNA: TGCGCCAGCAGCTTGGGACAGGGGTTTTCACCCCTCCACTTT; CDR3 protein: CASSLGQGFSPLHF
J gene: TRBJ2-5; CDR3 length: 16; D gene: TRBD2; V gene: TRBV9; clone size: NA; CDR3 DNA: TGTGCCAGCAGCGTAGCAGCTAGCGGGGGCCAAGAGACCCAGTACTTC; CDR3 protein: CASSVAASGGQETQYF
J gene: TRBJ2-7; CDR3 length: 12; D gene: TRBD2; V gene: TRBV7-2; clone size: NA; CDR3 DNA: TGTGCCAGCAGTCCAACGGGGGGACGCCCACACTTC; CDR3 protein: CASSPTGGRPHF
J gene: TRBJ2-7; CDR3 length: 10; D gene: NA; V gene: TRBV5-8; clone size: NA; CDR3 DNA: TGTGCCAGCCCTCGGGGCGAGCAGTACTTC; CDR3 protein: CASPRGEQYF
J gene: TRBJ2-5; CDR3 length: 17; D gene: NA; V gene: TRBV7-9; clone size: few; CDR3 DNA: TGTGCCAGCAGCGCCCGGGGGGCGCCTCTCTTGGGAGAGACCCAGTACTTC; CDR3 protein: CASSARGAPLLGETQYF
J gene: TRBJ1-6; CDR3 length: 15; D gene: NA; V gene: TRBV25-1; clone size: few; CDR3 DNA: TGTGCCAGCAGTGAATTCGGGGGGATGAATTCACCCCTCCACTTT; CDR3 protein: CASSEFGGMNSPLHF
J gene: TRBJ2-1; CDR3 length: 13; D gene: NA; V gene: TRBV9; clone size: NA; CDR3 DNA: TGTGCCAGCAGCGTAGCGAGCCACAATGAGCAGTTCTTC; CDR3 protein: CASSVASHNEQFF